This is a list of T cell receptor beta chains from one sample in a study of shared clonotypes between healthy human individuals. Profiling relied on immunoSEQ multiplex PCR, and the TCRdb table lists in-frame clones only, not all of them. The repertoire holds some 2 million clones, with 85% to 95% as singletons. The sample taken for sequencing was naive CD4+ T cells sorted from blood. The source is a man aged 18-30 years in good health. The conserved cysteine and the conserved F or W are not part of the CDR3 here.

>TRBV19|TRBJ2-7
ASSTSGTSGYEQY
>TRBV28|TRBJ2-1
ASSPQGSSSYNEQF
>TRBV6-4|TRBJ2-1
ASSVKEGTTYNEQF
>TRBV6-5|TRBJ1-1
ASSYSVNTEAF
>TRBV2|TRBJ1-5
ASSLETGTNQPQH
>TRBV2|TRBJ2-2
ASSVLAGGPGTGELF
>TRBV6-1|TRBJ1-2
ASSLGHFNYGYT
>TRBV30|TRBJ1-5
AWSAPQGARVSNQPQH
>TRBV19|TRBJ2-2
ASKPQQGGTGELF
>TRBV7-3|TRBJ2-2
ASSQDRAGSTGELF
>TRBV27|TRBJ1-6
ASRTGGVGSPLH
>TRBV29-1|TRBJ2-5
SFLTSSLYFQETQY
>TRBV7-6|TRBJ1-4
ASSPSIGATNEKLF
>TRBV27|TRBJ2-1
ASWGIASGNEQF
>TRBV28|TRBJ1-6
ASSLRGSPLH
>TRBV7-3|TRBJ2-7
ASSRSGQGNHEQY
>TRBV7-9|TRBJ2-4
ASSLGGGPIQY
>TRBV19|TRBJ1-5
ASMGSSNQPQH
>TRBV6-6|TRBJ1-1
ASSYSVNTEAF
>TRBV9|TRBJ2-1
ASSVAISGPSSYNEQF
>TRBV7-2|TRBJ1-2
ASSFSQANYGYT
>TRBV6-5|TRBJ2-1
ASSYRAKYEQF
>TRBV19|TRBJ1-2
ASSIPGPNYGYT
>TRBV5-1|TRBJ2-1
ASSGISPEGKTDSYNEQF
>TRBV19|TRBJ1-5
ASSNPWDILYQPQH
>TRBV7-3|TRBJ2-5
ASSFGLGETQY
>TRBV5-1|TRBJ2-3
ASSPMPGPSSTDTQY
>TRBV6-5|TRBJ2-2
ASSWRQPVNTGELF
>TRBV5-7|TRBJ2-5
ASSPRTSGWETQY
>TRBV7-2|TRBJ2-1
ASSRPSGGGNEQF
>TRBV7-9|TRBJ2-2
ASSRRPGSNTGELF
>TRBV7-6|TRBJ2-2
ASSVLTGDGTGELF